This is a list of T cell receptor beta chains from one sample in a study of cytomegalovirus exposure and HLA in healthy donors. This table comes from immunoSEQ multiplex PCR, and its TCRdb copy is limited to in-frame clones, with some not included. The sample yields roughly 130,000 clones, 70% to 80% seen once. Sequencing input: PBMCs. Every receptor here comes from a man between 18 and 29 years old in good health and CMV-seronegative. Each CDR3 is given with its conserved first and last residue. The D gene is left open where the match is weak. Where a row states a size, it is once, few, many or the class of an expanded clone; other rows omit it.

clone size: -
D gene: -
J gene: TRBJ1-5
CDR3 length: 16
V gene: TRBV18
CDR3 DNA: TGTGCCAGCTCATCCCAGGGGCCCGATTTCAATCAGCCCCAGCATTTT
CDR3 protein: CASSSQGPDFNQPQHF

clone size: few
D gene: TRBD1
J gene: TRBJ1-2
CDR3 length: 13
V gene: TRBV11-2
CDR3 DNA: TGTGCCAGCAGCCCAGGGGGCGCTTATGGCTACACCTTC
CDR3 protein: CASSPGGAYGYTF

clone size: -
D gene: -
J gene: TRBJ2-2
CDR3 length: 14
V gene: TRBV29-1
CDR3 DNA: TGCAGCGTTGATGACAAGCTGAACACCGGGGAGCTGTTTTTT
CDR3 protein: CSVDDKLNTGELFF

clone size: -
D gene: -
J gene: TRBJ1-5
CDR3 length: 16
V gene: TRBV18
CDR3 DNA: TGTGCCAGCTCACCAGGAGCTGGGTCTAGCAATCAGCCCCAGCATTTT
CDR3 protein: CASSPGAGSSNQPQHF

clone size: -
D gene: TRBD1
J gene: TRBJ1-2
CDR3 length: 15
V gene: TRBV5-4
CDR3 DNA: TGTGCCAGCAGCCCGGGGACAGGGGATGTCTATGGCTACACCTTC
CDR3 protein: CASSPGTGDVYGYTF

clone size: -
D gene: TRBD1
J gene: TRBJ2-3
CDR3 length: 15
V gene: TRBV6-5
CDR3 DNA: TGTGCCAGCAGTTACTCCAGGGGGTCCACAGATACGCAGTATTTT
CDR3 protein: CASSYSRGSTDTQYF

clone size: -
D gene: TRBD1
J gene: TRBJ1-5
CDR3 length: 14
V gene: TRBV19
CDR3 DNA: TGTGCCAGTAGTTCGACAGGGGGCAATCAGCCCCAGCATTTT
CDR3 protein: CASSSTGGNQPQHF

clone size: -
D gene: -
J gene: TRBJ1-3
CDR3 length: 16
V gene: TRBV5-1
CDR3 DNA: TGCGCCAGCAGCCTTATGGGCCTGAACTCTGGAAACACCATATATTTT
CDR3 protein: CASSLMGLNSGNTIYF

clone size: few
D gene: -
J gene: TRBJ1-1
CDR3 length: 14
V gene: TRBV7-9
CDR3 DNA: TGTGCCAGCAGCTCCAGGATAGGCATCACTGAAGCTTTCTTT
CDR3 protein: CASSSRIGITEAFF

clone size: -
D gene: -
J gene: TRBJ1-4
CDR3 length: 15
V gene: TRBV7-2
CDR3 DNA: TGTGCCAGCAGCTTAGACCCGGGTTCTAATGAAAAACTGTTTTTT
CDR3 protein: CASSLDPGSNEKLFF

clone size: -
D gene: -
J gene: TRBJ1-6
CDR3 length: 14
V gene: TRBV18
CDR3 DNA: TGTGCCAGCTCTCCCAGGGGAAATAATTCACCCCTCCACTTT
CDR3 protein: CASSPRGNNSPLHF

clone size: -
D gene: TRBD1
J gene: TRBJ2-7
CDR3 length: 14
V gene: TRBV11-2
CDR3 DNA: TGTGCCAGCAGTTACAGGGGGCGCCCCTACGAGCAGTACTTC
CDR3 protein: CASSYRGRPYEQYF

clone size: -
D gene: TRBD1
J gene: TRBJ2-5
CDR3 length: 15
V gene: TRBV9
CDR3 DNA: TGTGCCAGCAGCCCGCGGGACAGGGGGCTTGAGACCCAGTACTTC
CDR3 protein: CASSPRDRGLETQYF

clone size: -
D gene: -
J gene: TRBJ1-2
CDR3 length: 15
V gene: TRBV5-4
CDR3 DNA: TGTGCCAGCAGCGGAAAAACAGGGTTATCGGGTGGCTACACCTTC
CDR3 protein: CASSGKTGLSGGYTF

clone size: -
D gene: -
J gene: TRBJ2-6
CDR3 length: 16
V gene: TRBV6-7
CDR3 DNA: TGTGCCAGCATCAAACAGGAAGAAATTGGGGCCAACGTCCTGACTTTC
CDR3 protein: CASIKQEEIGANVLTF

clone size: -
D gene: -
J gene: TRBJ2-3
CDR3 length: 16
V gene: TRBV6-1
CDR3 DNA: TGTGCCAGCAGTGGGGGTATCGACCTCGGGGCAGATACGCAGTATTTT
CDR3 protein: CASSGGIDLGADTQYF